This TCR beta chain comes out of a study of neurological immune-mediated disorders. CDR3 length: 14 residues. The germline V gene encodes CDR1 SGHRS and CDR2 YFSETQ. V lost 6 bases, J lost 4 bases, and 17 bases lay in between. This clonotype occurred many times. TCRdb itself ran the 5' RACE reads through MiXCR, one entry per CDR3 protein. Of about 59,000 distinct CDR3 sequences detected, about 4% appear once; the ten largest clones hold less than 2.5%. The sequence was collected from a woman aged 45-65 years with multiple sclerosis. The chain has TRBV5-1 and TRBJ2-7; TRBD1 is a possible D gene (6 bases). Input material: PBMCs. CDR3 protein: CASKLTGRAYEQYF. The CDR3 DNA reads TGCGCCAGCAAACTTACAGGGAGAGCTTACGAGCAGTACTTC.